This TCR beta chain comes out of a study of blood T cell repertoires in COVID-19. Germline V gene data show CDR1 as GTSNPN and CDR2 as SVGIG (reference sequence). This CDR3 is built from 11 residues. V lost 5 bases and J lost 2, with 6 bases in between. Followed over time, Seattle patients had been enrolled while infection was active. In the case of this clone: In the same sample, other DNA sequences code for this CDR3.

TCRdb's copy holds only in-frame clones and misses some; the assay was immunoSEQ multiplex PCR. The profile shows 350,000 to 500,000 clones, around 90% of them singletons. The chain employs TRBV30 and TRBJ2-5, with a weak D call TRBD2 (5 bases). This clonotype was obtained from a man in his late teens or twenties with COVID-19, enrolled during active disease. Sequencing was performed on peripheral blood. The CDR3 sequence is CAWGLQETQYF. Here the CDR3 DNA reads TGTGCCTGGGGACTTCAAGAGACCCAGTACTTC.